Below, 6 T cell receptor beta chains from the same sample are listed, as sequenced in a study of shared clonotypes between healthy human individuals (dated by TCRdb to 2018 to 2021). Preparation of the library involved the immunoSEQ multiplex PCR assay. This immuneACCESS table, as held by TCRdb, lists in-frame sequences with V and J called but not all clones. Of the missing ones, under half trace to an unresolved V gene in checked studies; the others have no known cause. The sample table shows 550,000 to 850,000 clones, and 72% are seen once. The top ten hold approximately 1.8% of the sample. The sample consisted of memory CD4+ T cells sorted from blood. The cell subset or site label, as the study defines it: CD45RA-negative fraction. These receptors were collected from a woman aged 25 to 39 in good health.

The CDR3 bases are TGTGCCAGCAGGGAGGCGGGAGGGCCCGATACGCAGTATTTT. Residues: CASREAGGPDTQYF. This chain uses TRBV2 with TRBJ2-3; the match to TRBD2 covers 9 bases. CDR1 is SNHLY and CDR2 is FYNNEI in the germline V gene. The CDR3 consists of 14 residues. V shed 6 bases, J shed 6 bases, and the junction held 7 bases outside the gene matches.

J is TRBJ2-1 and V is TRBV12-5; 15 bases map to TRBD2. Germline V gene data show CDR1 as LGHNT and CDR2 as FRNRAP. This CDR3 region has 17 residues. V lost 2 bases to trimming and J lost 7 bases; unmatched junction nucleotides: 6. The CDR3 coding sequence is TGTGCTAGTGGTTTGACTACCGGACTAGCGGGAGGGAATGAGCAGTTCTTC. It yields the protein CASGLTTGLAGGNEQFF.

V is TRBV28 and J is TRBJ2-5; D is possibly TRBD1 (8 bases). Trimming pared 5 bases from V and 6 bases from J, leaving 25 bases between. Per germline, CDR1 MDHEN and CDR2 SYDVKM. CDR3 length: 17 amino acids. Here the CDR3 DNA reads TGTGCCAGCAGTAAACGAAAGGACAGGGAGGGTAAAAAGACCCAGTACTTC. This sequence encodes CASSKRKDREGKKTQYF.

The V and J genes are TRBV30 and TRBJ2-2, with a possible D match to TRBD2 (7 bases). The CDR3 is 14 amino acids. Germline-derived CDR1 and CDR2 are GTSNPN and SVGIG (reference sequence). Trimming removed 3 bases at V and 5 bases at J, with 13 bases between. This chain's CDR3 is CAWRLGGGTGELFF. In DNA form, the CDR3 reads TGTGCCTGGAGACTAGGGGGGGGAACCGGGGAGCTGTTTTTT.

A single count supports this clone. V usage is TRBV27 and J usage is TRBJ2-7, with TRBD1 identical over 7 bases. Trimming cost V 6 bases and J 0 bases; bases outside gene matches: 5. The CDR3 covers 14 residues. Germline loops: CDR1 MNHEY, CDR2 SMNVEV (reference sequence). The DNA for the CDR3 is TGTGCCAGCAGCCCGACAGGGAACTCCTACGAGCAGTACTTC. It is translated as CASSPTGNSYEQYF.

The V and J genes are TRBV5-1 and TRBJ2-1; possibly TRBD2 for D (6 bases). Germline V gene sequence: CDR1 SGHRS, CDR2 YFSETQ. This CDR3 region has 14 residues. V was clipped by 4 bases and J by 10 bases, with 18 bases between them. In DNA, the CDR3 is TGCGCCAGCAGCAGAGCGGTAAATGGGGGGGAGCAGTTCTTC. The encoded protein is CASSRAVNGGEQFF.